This is a list of T cell receptor beta chains from one sample in a study of blood T cells in healthy people across ages. One entry per CDR3 protein, called by TCRdb with MiXCR from the 5' RACE reads. The sample carries around 870,000 distinct CDR3 sequences, about 28% recorded once. The sample consisted of blood. The receptors were sampled from a woman aged 80 or older in good health. The CDR3 runs from the conserved cysteine through the conserved F or W. D genes are given only for firm matches. Only some rows state a clone size, as once, few, many or a class for expanded clones.

J,size,V,D,CDR3,DNA
TRBJ2-1,NA,TRBV29-1,NA,CSVDGEASYNEQFF,TGCAGCGTTGATGGGGAGGCATCCTACAATGAGCAGTTCTTC
TRBJ2-5,NA,TRBV18,NA,CASSLGSLTYNEQYF,TGTGCCAGCTCTCTTGGTTCTCTTACCTACAATGAGCAGTACTTC
TRBJ2-3,many,TRBV5-1,NA,CASSLDGSSRTDTQYF,TGCGCCAGCAGCTTGGACGGTAGCAGTCGCACAGATACGCAGTATTTT
TRBJ2-7,many,TRBV7-9,TRBD1,CASSDRTGGRVDEQYF,TGTGCCAGCAGCGACAGGACAGGGGGCCGGGTCGACGAGCAGTACTTC
TRBJ1-5,few,TRBV2,NA,CASSEFAQNQPQHF,TGTGCCAGCAGTGAATTTGCGCAGAATCAGCCCCAGCATTTT
TRBJ2-1,many,TRBV14,NA,CASSLKRSESNEQFF,TGTGCCAGCAGCCTTAAGAGATCGGAGTCCAATGAGCAGTTCTTC
TRBJ2-7,many,TRBV12-3/TRBV12-4,NA,CASSLAGSYEQYF,TGTGCCAGCAGTTTAGCCGGTTCCTACGAGCAGTACTTC
TRBJ2-7,many,TRBV7-2,TRBD1,CATQKDRSSYEQYF,TGTGCCACCCAGAAGGACAGGAGCTCCTACGAGCAGTACTTC
TRBJ2-5,NA,TRBV7-2,TRBD2,CASSATGGGRETQYF,TGTGCCAGCAGTGCAACCGGGGGGGGCCGAGAGACCCAGTACTTC
TRBJ2-3,many,TRBV20-1,TRBD2,CIPAGDTDTQYF,TGCATCCCTGCGGGGGACACAGATACGCAGTATTTT
TRBJ2-3,NA,TRBV7-2,NA,CASSLRGAGGTDTQYF,TGTGCCAGCAGCTTACGGGGGGCCGGGGGCACAGATACGCAGTATTTT
TRBJ1-4,NA,TRBV5-8,NA,CASSFSGTPPYRGREKLFF,TGTGCCAGCAGCTTTTCTGGGACCCCCCCGTATCGGGGGCGTGAAAAACTGTTTTTT
TRBJ1-5,many,TRBV4-2,NA,CASSQNPGPYSNQPQHF,TGTGCCAGCAGCCAGAACCCGGGACCTTATAGCAATCAGCCCCAGCATTTT
TRBJ2-1,many,TRBV6-5,NA,CASSRQGRDNEQFF,TGTGCCAGCAGCAGACAGGGGAGGGACAATGAGCAGTTCTTC
TRBJ2-7,NA,TRBV12-3/TRBV12-4,NA,CASTLGLTGPYEQYF,TGTGCCAGCACCCTAGGACTAACGGGACCCTACGAGCAGTACTTC
TRBJ1-6,NA,TRBV19,NA,CALDRLYNSPLHF,TGTGCCTTAGACAGGCTGTATAATTCACCCCTCCACTTT
TRBJ1-1,NA,TRBV9,TRBD1,CANSADRGKAFF,TGTGCCAACAGCGCAGACAGGGGTAAAGCTTTCTTT
TRBJ2-5,many,TRBV7-2,NA,CASSRLGRETQYF,TGTGCCAGCAGCCGACTAGGGAGAGAGACCCAGTACTTC
TRBJ2-2,many,TRBV6-6,NA,CASSYGDNTGELFF,TGTGCCAGCAGTTACGGGGATAACACCGGGGAGCTGTTTTTT
TRBJ2-7,many,TRBV7-9,NA,CASSLDPVARREQYF,TGTGCCAGCAGCTTAGACCCCGTGGCCCGCCGGGAGCAGTACTTC
TRBJ2-3,many,TRBV20-1,TRBD2,CSAPPGGGAADTQYF,TGCAGTGCCCCCCCAGGCGGGGGGGCCGCAGATACGCAGTATTTT
TRBJ2-2,few,TRBV24-1,NA,CATSERTDNTGELFF,TGTGCCACCAGTGAAAGGACAGACAACACCGGGGAGCTGTTTTTT
TRBJ1-6,once,TRBV7-9,TRBD1,CTSSRRQYRGQGNSPLHF,TGTACCAGCAGCCGGCGCCAATACAGGGGGCAAGGGAATTCACCCCTCCACTTT
TRBJ2-2,few,TRBV5-1,TRBD2,CASSALLAGDTGELFF,TGCGCCAGCAGCGCCTTACTAGCGGGGGACACCGGGGAGCTGTTTTTT
TRBJ2-3,many,TRBV7-8,NA,CASRQGVGDTQYF,TGTGCCAGCCGCCAGGGAGTTGGAGATACGCAGTATTTT
TRBJ1-6,NA,TRBV6-2/TRBV6-3,TRBD1,CASSGLTGGGNSPPHF,TGTGCCAGCAGTGGCCTGACAGGGGGTGGAAATTCACCCCCCCACTTT
TRBJ2-3,many,TRBV4-1,TRBD2,CASSQESSGGRNTQYF,TGCGCCAGCAGCCAAGAGTCTAGCGGGGGGAGGAATACGCAGTATTTT
TRBJ1-2,many,TRBV4-3,TRBD1,CASSQDRRDREWNNGYTF,TGCGCCAGCAGCCAAGACCGGAGGGACAGGGAATGGAATAATGGCTACACCTTC
TRBJ1-2,many,TRBV6-5,NA,CASSYGWEPNGYTF,TGTGCCAGCAGTTACGGCTGGGAGCCCAACGGCTACACCTTC
TRBJ1-1,many,TRBV4-3,TRBD1,CASSHLTQGLNTEAFF,TGCGCCAGCAGCCACCTCACACAGGGGCTGAACACTGAAGCTTTCTTT
TRBJ2-5,many,TRBV7-2,TRBD2,CASSSGLAGGRETQYF,TGTGCCAGCAGCTCTGGACTAGCGGGGGGGCGTGAGACCCAGTACTTC
TRBJ1-2,NA,TRBV11-2,NA,CASSLGSAGGYTF,TGTGCCAGCAGCTTAGGTTCCGCCGGGGGCTACACCTTC
TRBJ2-1,many,TRBV7-8,NA,CASSWGSGSSYNEQFF,TGTGCCAGCAGCTGGGGGAGCGGTAGCTCCTACAATGAGCAGTTCTTC
TRBJ2-6,NA,TRBV12-3/TRBV12-4,NA,CASIGGYRPYGANVRTF,TGTGCCAGCATCGGGGGATACCGTCCCTATGGGGCCAACGTCCGGACTTTC
TRBJ2-3,many,TRBV11-2,NA,CASSQRPAGEQYF,TGTGCCAGCAGCCAACGACCCGCAGGGGAGCAGTATTTT
TRBJ1-1,NA,TRBV24-1,NA,CATSDQGLGEAFF,TGTGCCACCAGTGACCAGGGGCTTGGGGAAGCTTTCTTT
TRBJ2-5,many,TRBV7-2,TRBD2,CASSFQTAGEETQYF,TGTGCCAGCAGCTTTCAGACTGCGGGGGAGGAGACCCAGTACTTC
TRBJ2-7,NA,TRBV18,TRBD1,CASPQPGTGAYEQYF,TGTGCCAGCCCACAGCCCGGGACAGGGGCCTACGAGCAGTACTTC
TRBJ1-4,many,TRBV11-2,TRBD1,CASSYGTGVNEKLFF,TGTGCCAGCAGCTACGGGACAGGGGTAAATGAAAAACTGTTTTTT
TRBJ2-5,many,TRBV7-8,NA,CASSPRRVWGREFQETQYF,TGTGCCAGCAGCCCAAGACGGGTATGGGGCAGGGAATTTCAAGAGACCCAGTACTTC
TRBJ2-3,many,TRBV7-9,NA,CASSTASEARDTQYF,TGTGCCAGCAGCACCGCTAGCGAAGCGCGAGATACGCAGTATTTT
TRBJ2-7,once,TRBV12-3/TRBV12-4,NA,CASSLALGSGLYEQYF,TGTGCCAGCAGTTTAGCGCTGGGTAGCGGACTATACGAGCAGTACTTC
TRBJ1-1,few,TRBV12-3/TRBV12-4,TRBD1,CASTLGGTGNGEAFF,TGTGCCAGCACACTCGGGGGGACAGGGAATGGTGAAGCTTTCTTT
TRBJ1-4,few,TRBV30,TRBD1,CAWNCQQGKFDEKLFF,TGTGCCTGGAACTGTCAACAGGGGAAGTTTGATGAAAAACTGTTTTTT
TRBJ2-5,many,TRBV7-2,TRBD1,CASSFNTGGEETQYF,TGTGCCAGCAGCTTCAACACAGGGGGCGAGGAGACCCAGTACTTC
TRBJ2-1,many,TRBV7-9,TRBD2,CASSPFGGTSGDNEQFF,TGTGCCAGCAGCCCGTTTGGGGGGACTAGCGGAGACAATGAGCAGTTCTTC
TRBJ2-7,many,TRBV5-1,TRBD1,CASSRRTGIISYEQYF,TGCGCCAGCAGCAGAAGGACAGGGATCATCTCCTACGAGCAGTACTTC
TRBJ1-2,many,TRBV3-1,NA,CASRTAGSYGYTF,TGTGCCAGCAGGACCGCCGGCAGCTATGGCTACACCTTC
TRBJ1-2,NA,TRBV11-2,TRBD1,CASSNHRGNMDGYTF,TGTGCCAGCAGCAATCACAGGGGGAATATGGATGGCTACACCTTC